The 3 T cell receptor beta chains given below trace back to one sample, sequenced in a study of blood T cell repertoires in COVID-19. TCRdb keeps only in-frame clones here, not all; method: immunoSEQ multiplex PCR. The sample contains some 410,000 clones, around nine tenths of which appear only once. The sample taken for sequencing was PBMCs or T cells enriched from blood (not recorded which). The source is a woman aged 25-40 years with acute COVID-19.

This chain joins TRBV5-6 and TRBJ1-1; perhaps TRBD1 as D (5 bases). Trimming pared 4 bases from V and 5 bases from J, leaving 15 bases between. Germline V gives CDR1 SGHDT, CDR2 YYEEEE. The CDR3 has 14 residues. In DNA form, the CDR3 reads TGTGCCAGCAGCCGACCCGGGGGGTTGACTGAAGCTTTCTTT. Protein: CASSRPGGLTEAFF.

V usage is TRBV4-3 and J usage is TRBJ2-3; maybe TRBD2 (6 bases). The V and J ends lost 0 bases and 3 bases respectively, with 13 bases between them. CDR1 and CDR2 from the germline V gene are LGHNA and YSLEER. CDR3 length equals 16 residues. The CDR3 loop reads CASSQDLGGATDTQYF. CDR3 bases: TGCGCCAGCAGCCAAGATCTGGGCGGGGCTACAGATACGCAGTATTTT.

Here the CDR3 DNA reads TGCGCCAGCCAATACGGGGGAAGCACCGGGGAGCTGTTTTTT. Its translation is CASQYGGSTGELFF. This chain joins TRBV10-1 and TRBJ2-2; D is possibly TRBD2 (6 bases). This CDR3 has 14 residues. Germline CDR1 is WNHNN and CDR2 is SYGVQD (reference sequence). The V end was cut by 8 bases, the J end by 4 bases, with 14 bases between.